The entry that follows covers one TCR beta chain sequence. What this receptor recognizes is not known. Base qualities are not recorded, but no much larger clone differs from it by a single base. Trimming takes 3 bases off V and 0 bases off J; junction bases not matched to a gene: 5. Taken from cysteine to phenylalanine, the CDR3 has 16 residues. Just the 48-base CDR3 DNA is kept, in frame starting at base 1. The germline V gene (reference sequence) provides CDR1 LNHDA and CDR2 SQIVND. Collaborating institutions collected whole blood in K2EDTA tubes following their own protocols. For TCRbeta analysis, collaborator samples were shipped as frozen whole blood, as isolated PBMCs, or as DNA extracted from either sample type. This sample is drawn from a study of blood T cell repertoires in COVID-19 (dated by TCRdb to 2018 to 2020). Regarding the complete study: Samples from collaborators originated in the United States, Italy and Spain and spanned both the acute and convalescent phases of COVID-19. The repertoires were made available in a free public database intended to serve as a resource for research on the immune response to SARS-CoV-2. The sample metadata nearly always contained a de-identified subject ID, COVID-19 status, age in years and sex. Samples were obtained from the ongoing ImmuneRACE study (first 160 participants) and from about 1,300 subjects provided by 6 global collaborators. Deeply sampled blood TCRbeta repertoires from subjects exposed to, actively infected with, or recovered from COVID-19 were included in the dataset. Where available, HLA class I and class II types were obtained from metadata supplied by the sample provider rather than from assay-based typing. The material from the prospective study consisted of cDNA or gDNA derived from T cells, B-cell-depleted T cells, or PBMCs. Broad study findings and their caveats: Clinical and demographic metadata were provided uncurated, with the amount varying by source and participant.

TCRbeta CDR3 regions were amplified from genomic DNA by means of the immunoSEQ Assay, a bias-controlled multiplex PCR. As for how the authors treated the data: The number of nucleated cells in each sample was estimated by amplification of reference gene primers within the assay. Sequence reads were collapsed and filtered to measure the absolute abundance of every unique TCRbeta CDR3 rearrangement. For each sample, productive Simpson clonality was calculated as the square root of Simpson's diversity index over productive rearrangements. TCRdb provides this immuneACCESS table in a form limited to in-frame rearrangements. Some clones are lacking; in checked studies, under half of them reflect an unresolved V gene, and why the rest are absent is not known. V, J and clone size derive from that table, while D and trimming were established from the DNA sequence. The table for this sample lists 70,000 to 95,000 clones; around 90% of them were counted only once. The ten largest clones capture approximately 4.8% of the sample.

The clonotype comes from a woman aged 80 or older with active COVID-19. The V and J segments used are TRBV19 and TRBJ2-3, with TRBD1 matching 8 junction bases. The sequenced sample consisted of peripheral blood. CDR3 protein: CASSIGQGASTDTQYF. The DNA reads TGTGCCAGTAGTATTGGGCAGGGGGCGAGCACAGATACGCAGTATTTT.